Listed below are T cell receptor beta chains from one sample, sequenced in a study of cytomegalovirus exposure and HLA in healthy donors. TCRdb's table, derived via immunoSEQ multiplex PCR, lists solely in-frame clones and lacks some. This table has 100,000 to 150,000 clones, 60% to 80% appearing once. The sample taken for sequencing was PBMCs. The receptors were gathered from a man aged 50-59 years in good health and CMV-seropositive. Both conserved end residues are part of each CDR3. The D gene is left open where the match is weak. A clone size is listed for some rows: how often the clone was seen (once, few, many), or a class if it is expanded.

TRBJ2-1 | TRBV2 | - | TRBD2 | TGTGCCAGCAGCTCACTAGCGGGAGGCTACAATGAGCAGTTCTTC | CASSSLAGGYNEQFF
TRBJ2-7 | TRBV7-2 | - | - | TGTGCCAGCAGTCAAACCCTATACGAGCAGTACTTC | CASSQTLYEQYF
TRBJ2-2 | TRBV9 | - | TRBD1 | TGTGCCAGCAGCTCATCGGGACAGGGGAACACCGGGGAGCTGTTTTTT | CASSSSGQGNTGELFF
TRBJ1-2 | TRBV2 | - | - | TGTGCCAGCAGTGAAGAACAGGCGGTCTATGGCTACACCTTC | CASSEEQAVYGYTF
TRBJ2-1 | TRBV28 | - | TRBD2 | TGTGCCAGCAGGTCGCTACTAGCGGGATCCTACAATGAGCAGTTCTTC | CASRSLLAGSYNEQFF
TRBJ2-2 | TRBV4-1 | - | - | TGCGCCAGCAGCCTTAGGGGCGGGGACACCGGGGAGCTGTTTTTT | CASSLRGGDTGELFF
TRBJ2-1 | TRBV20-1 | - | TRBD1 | TGCAGTGCCGGACAGGGCGAGGAGCAGTTCTTC | CSAGQGEEQFF
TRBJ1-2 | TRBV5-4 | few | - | TGTGCCAGCAGCTTTGAACAGGGAGGCTACACCTTC | CASSFEQGGYTF
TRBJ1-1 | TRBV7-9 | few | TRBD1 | TGTGCCAGCAGCCCCGGGGGACAGGGTAGCGCGGGAGCTTTCTTT | CASSPGGQGSAGAFF
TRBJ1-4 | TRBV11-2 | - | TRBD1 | TGTGCCAGCAGCTTAGGGGACAGGGGCCGGAATGAAAAACTGTTTTTT | CASSLGDRGRNEKLFF
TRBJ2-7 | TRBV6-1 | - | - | TGTGCCAGCTCTCCCTCCGCGGGGTACGAGCAGTACTTC | CASSPSAGYEQYF
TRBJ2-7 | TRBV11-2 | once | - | TGTGCCAGCAGCTTAGAAAATCGAGATCACGAGCAGTACTTC | CASSLENRDHEQYF
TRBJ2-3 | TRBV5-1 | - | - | TGCGCCAGCAGCTCAACAGGGTTCCCCTCAGATACGCAGTATTTT | CASSSTGFPSDTQYF
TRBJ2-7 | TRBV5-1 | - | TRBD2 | TGCGCCAGCAGCCCGAGCGGGAGGGCCTACGAGCAGTACTTC | CASSPSGRAYEQYF
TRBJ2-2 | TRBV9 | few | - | TGTGCCAGCAGCGTAGAGAGTTCCATCGGGGAGCTGTTTTTT | CASSVESSIGELFF
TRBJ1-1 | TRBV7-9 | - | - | TGTGCCAGCAGCTTCGAGGTGAACACTGAAGCTTTCTTT | CASSFEVNTEAFF
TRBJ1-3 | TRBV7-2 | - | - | TGTGCCAGCAGCCCAGGGGTCGGCTCTGGAAACACCATATATTTT | CASSPGVGSGNTIYF
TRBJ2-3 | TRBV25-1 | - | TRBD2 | TGTGCCAGCAGTGAGTGGGGGGGGATGACTACCACAGATACGCAGTATTTT | CASSEWGGMTTTDTQYF
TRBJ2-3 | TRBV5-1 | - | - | TGCGCCAGCAGCCCCCCAGGGATTCCAGATACGCAGTATTTT | CASSPPGIPDTQYF
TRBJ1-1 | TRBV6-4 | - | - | TGTGCCAGCAGTTCCGGGACACAGGCTTTCTTT | CASSSGTQAFF
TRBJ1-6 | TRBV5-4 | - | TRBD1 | TGTGCCAGCAGCTTGGAGGGGGCTTCACCCCTCCACTTT | CASSLEGASPLHF
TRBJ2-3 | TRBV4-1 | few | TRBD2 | TGCGCCAGCAGCCAAGATCCGGCTAGCGGGAGTACAGATACGCAGTATTTT | CASSQDPASGSTDTQYF
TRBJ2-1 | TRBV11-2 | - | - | TGTGCCAGCAGCTTACGACTAGTGGTCTCCTACAATGAGCAGTTCTTC | CASSLRLVVSYNEQFF
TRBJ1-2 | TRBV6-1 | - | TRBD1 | TGTGCCAGCAGTGAAGGACCGGACAGGATTTATGGCTACACCTTC | CASSEGPDRIYGYTF
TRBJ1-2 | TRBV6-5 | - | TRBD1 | TGTGCCAGCAACCCCCTCGCAGGGGGCCGTGGCTACACCTTC | CASNPLAGGRGYTF
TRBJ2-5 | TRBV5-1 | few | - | TGCGCCAGCAGCCCCGGGGGACCGGAGGAAGAGACCCAGTACTTC | CASSPGGPEEETQYF
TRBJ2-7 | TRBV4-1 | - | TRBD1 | TGCGCCAGCAGCCAAGATTGGGGTGGGGACAGGGGGCAAAAGCAGTACTTC | CASSQDWGGDRGQKQYF
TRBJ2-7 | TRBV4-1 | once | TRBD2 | TGCGCCAGCAGCTTCGGACTAGCGGGGTACGAGCAGTACTTC | CASSFGLAGYEQYF
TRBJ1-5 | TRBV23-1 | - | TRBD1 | TGCGCCAGCAGTCAATCTTCCCGAGACAGGGGTTTATATCAGCCCCAGCATTTT | CASSQSSRDRGLYQPQHF
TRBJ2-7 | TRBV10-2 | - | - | TGCGCCAGCAGCCCCGCCTACGAGCAGTACTTC | CASSPAYEQYF
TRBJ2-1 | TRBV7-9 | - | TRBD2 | TGTGCCAGCAGCTTAGAGGGGACTATCAATGAGCAGTTCTTC | CASSLEGTINEQFF
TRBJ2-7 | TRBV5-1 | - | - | TGCGCCAGCAGCTTCATTCCAGCGGCCGCCTACGAGCAGTACTTC | CASSFIPAAAYEQYF
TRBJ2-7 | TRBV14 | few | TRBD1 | TGTGCCAGCAGCCAAGATTTACAGGGGATTTACTTC | CASSQDLQGIYF
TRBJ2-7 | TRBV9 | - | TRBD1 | TGTGCCTCGTCACGGGACAGTGGAATGTGGTACGAGCAGTACTTC | CASSRDSGMWYEQYF
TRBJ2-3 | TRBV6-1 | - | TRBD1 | TGTGCCAGCAGTGTACAGGGGGCGTCAGATACGCAGTATTTT | CASSVQGASDTQYF
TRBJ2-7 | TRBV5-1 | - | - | TGCGCCAGCAGCCTAGGACAGGAGCAGTACTTC | CASSLGQEQYF